The clone carrying this T cell receptor (beta chain) was found once. Its matching antigen is unknown. Being one base from a much bigger clone, this may be a read error. The CDR3 extends over 14 amino acids. Per the germline V gene, CDR1 is SNHLY and CDR2 is FYNNEI. Exclusion followed for patients with uncontrolled infection, other autoimmune disease, pregnancy or lactation. Each diagnosis was grounded in clinical symptoms, serum thyroxine and TRAb, thyroid ultrasound, and orbital computed tomography. The source of the sample is a study of T cells in Graves' hyperthyroidism and ophthalmopathy. General study results and limits: Blood also contained most expanded thyroid clonotypes above 0.001. A 13 V-J signature model discriminated ophthalmopathy versus stable hyperthyroidism.

Researchers amplified the TCR beta CDR3 regions from RNA transcripts. Initially, a first-round RT-PCR of the TCR CDR3 employed the HTBI primer set. TCRdb reprocessed the multiplex PCR reads via MiXCR and lists one record per CDR3 protein. This sample has some 570,000 distinct CDR3 sequences; 15% to 20% occur once, and the top ten carry approximately 18%. This TCR came from a woman aged 18-29 years with Graves' ophthalmopathy. This chain uses TRBV2 with TRBJ2-1, with TRBD1 identical over 7 bases. The sample comprised blood. The CDR3: CASSEDRSYNEQLF. Written as DNA, the CDR3 is TGTGCCAGCAGTGAGGACAGGAGCTACAATGAGCAGCTCTTC.